These T cell receptor beta chains were read from a single sample in a study of T cell responses to AZD1222 COVID-19 vaccine. The protocol was immunoSEQ multiplex PCR, while the TCRdb copy is restricted to in-frame clones and leaves out a portion. The sample lists roughly 70,000 clones, around 85% seen once, with roughly 20% in the top ten. The sequencing used peripheral blood, collected on day 0 of AZD1222 vaccination. The origin of the receptors is an adult in good health. The CDR3 runs from the conserved cysteine through the conserved F or W. The order of the fields is V gene, clone size, D gene, J gene, CDR3 DNA, CDR3 protein. The D gene is left open where the match is weak. Expanded clones are given a class, and other clones once, few, many or no size at all.

v_call: TRBV9
clone_size: -
d_call: -
j_call: TRBJ1-5
cdr3_nt: TGTGCCAGCAGCGTAGCTTCGGGAGGACCCCAGCATTTT
cdr3_aa: CASSVASGGPQHF

v_call: TRBV5-8
clone_size: -
d_call: -
j_call: TRBJ1-5
cdr3_nt: TGTGCCAGCAGCCCGCTCCGGGCCAGCAATCAGCCCCAGCATTTT
cdr3_aa: CASSPLRASNQPQHF

v_call: TRBV5-6
clone_size: few
d_call: -
j_call: TRBJ1-2
cdr3_nt: TGTGCCAGCAGTCCTAGGACGGGCGCTAACTATGGCTACACCTTC
cdr3_aa: CASSPRTGANYGYTF

v_call: TRBV21-1
clone_size: -
d_call: -
j_call: TRBJ1-1
cdr3_nt: TGTGCCAGCAGCTTTCAAACGAGGGTATGGAAAATGAACACTGAAGCTTTCTTT
cdr3_aa: CASSFQTRVWKMNTEAFF

v_call: TRBV7-2
clone_size: -
d_call: TRBD1
j_call: TRBJ2-7
cdr3_nt: TGTGCCAGCAGCTCCCGACAGGGAGCCTACGAGCAGTACTTC
cdr3_aa: CASSSRQGAYEQYF

v_call: TRBV5-6
clone_size: -
d_call: -
j_call: TRBJ1-4
cdr3_nt: TGTGCCAGCAGCATTAGGAGAACAGGAACTAATGAAAAACTGTTTTTT
cdr3_aa: CASSIRRTGTNEKLFF

v_call: TRBV4-1
clone_size: -
d_call: -
j_call: TRBJ2-3
cdr3_nt: TGCGCCAGCAGCCACAGGGGAGCAGATACGCAGTATTTT
cdr3_aa: CASSHRGADTQYF

v_call: TRBV15
clone_size: -
d_call: TRBD1
j_call: TRBJ2-7
cdr3_nt: TGTGCCACCAGCAGGGCTGGGACAGGGATATACGAGCAGTACTTC
cdr3_aa: CATSRAGTGIYEQYF

v_call: TRBV9
clone_size: -
d_call: TRBD1
j_call: TRBJ2-3
cdr3_nt: TGTGCCAGCAGCGGGACAGGGCCCCTTGGTGTGCAGTATTTT
cdr3_aa: CASSGTGPLGVQYF

v_call: TRBV19
clone_size: -
d_call: TRBD2
j_call: TRBJ2-7
cdr3_nt: TGTGCCAGTGGAAACGGGGGGAACTCCTACGAGCAGTACTTC
cdr3_aa: CASGNGGNSYEQYF

v_call: TRBV6-2/TRBV6-3
clone_size: -
d_call: -
j_call: TRBJ2-2
cdr3_nt: TGTGCCAGCAGTTCGAACACCGGGGAGCTGTTTTTT
cdr3_aa: CASSSNTGELFF

v_call: TRBV11-2
clone_size: -
d_call: -
j_call: TRBJ2-2
cdr3_nt: TGTGCCAGCAGCCCTCAGGGGTTCAACACCGGGGAGCTGTTTTTT
cdr3_aa: CASSPQGFNTGELFF

v_call: TRBV6-5
clone_size: -
d_call: -
j_call: TRBJ1-5
cdr3_nt: TGTGCCACCTGTAACAGGGATTATCAGCCCCAGCATTTT
cdr3_aa: CATCNRDYQPQHF

v_call: TRBV7-2
clone_size: -
d_call: -
j_call: TRBJ1-5
cdr3_nt: TGTGCCAGCAGCTTCCGGGATCCCCAGCCCCAGCATTTT
cdr3_aa: CASSFRDPQPQHF

v_call: TRBV6-5
clone_size: few
d_call: -
j_call: TRBJ2-7
cdr3_nt: TGTGCCAGCAGTTACTCAGGCGCAGGGGAGTACGAGCAGTACTTC
cdr3_aa: CASSYSGAGEYEQYF

v_call: TRBV5-1
clone_size: -
d_call: -
j_call: TRBJ1-5
cdr3_nt: TGCGCCAGCAGCTTGTCCTGGAATCAGCCCCAGCATTTT
cdr3_aa: CASSLSWNQPQHF

v_call: TRBV2
clone_size: few
d_call: -
j_call: TRBJ1-2
cdr3_nt: TGTGCCAGCATTACTTATAGGCAGGGAAATGGCTACACCTTC
cdr3_aa: CASITYRQGNGYTF

v_call: TRBV18
clone_size: -
d_call: TRBD2
j_call: TRBJ2-1
cdr3_nt: TGTGCCAGCTCACCACCGGCGGGAGACTACAATGAGCAGTTCTTC
cdr3_aa: CASSPPAGDYNEQFF

v_call: TRBV27
clone_size: -
d_call: -
j_call: TRBJ2-3
cdr3_nt: TGTGCCAGCAGCCCCTATCCTAGCACAGATACGCAGTATTTT
cdr3_aa: CASSPYPSTDTQYF

v_call: TRBV7-2
clone_size: -
d_call: -
j_call: TRBJ1-1
cdr3_nt: TGTGCCAGCAGCCGCCCGGGGGGTAGGGGGGCTTTCTTT
cdr3_aa: CASSRPGGRGAFF

v_call: TRBV18
clone_size: once
d_call: -
j_call: TRBJ2-5
cdr3_nt: TGTGCCAGCTCCCGGAGGGGTCAAGAGACCCAGTACTTC
cdr3_aa: CASSRRGQETQYF

v_call: TRBV5-4
clone_size: -
d_call: -
j_call: TRBJ2-5
cdr3_nt: TGTGCCAGCAGCTCTGACCAGGGTGGCCAAGAGACCCAGTACTTC
cdr3_aa: CASSSDQGGQETQYF

v_call: TRBV10-3
clone_size: -
d_call: -
j_call: TRBJ1-2
cdr3_nt: TGTGCCATCAGTGAATCGGAGGGGTTCGGCTACACCTTC
cdr3_aa: CAISESEGFGYTF

v_call: TRBV5-6
clone_size: once
d_call: -
j_call: TRBJ1-4
cdr3_nt: TGTGCCAGCAGCTTTAAATCATACGGGGGTTCTAATGAAAAACTGTTTTTT
cdr3_aa: CASSFKSYGGSNEKLFF

v_call: TRBV12-3/TRBV12-4
clone_size: -
d_call: -
j_call: TRBJ1-3
cdr3_nt: TGTGCCAGCACCTACAGTGGAAACACCATATATTTT
cdr3_aa: CASTYSGNTIYF

v_call: TRBV6-6
clone_size: -
d_call: TRBD2
j_call: TRBJ2-7
cdr3_nt: TGTGCCAGCAGAGGACTAGCGGGGGGGCCAACCTACGAGCAGTACTTC
cdr3_aa: CASRGLAGGPTYEQYF

v_call: TRBV19
clone_size: -
d_call: TRBD1
j_call: TRBJ1-5
cdr3_nt: TGTGCCAGTACCCCTCGGGACAGTTCATATAGCAATCAGCCCCAGCATTTT
cdr3_aa: CASTPRDSSYSNQPQHF

v_call: TRBV19
clone_size: -
d_call: -
j_call: TRBJ2-6
cdr3_nt: TGTGCCAGTAGTATGTTCAGGGGTTCAGGGGCCAACGTCCTGACTTTC
cdr3_aa: CASSMFRGSGANVLTF